These 6 T cell receptor beta chains were all obtained from the same sample, sequenced in a study of T cell responses to AZD1222 COVID-19 vaccine (dated by TCRdb to the early 2020s). The library was built by means of the immunoSEQ multiplex PCR assay. What TCRdb holds here is the immuneACCESS table cut down to in-frame rearrangements. Part of the clones is not present; checked against another copy, under half of the missing clones reflect an unresolved V gene, and the others are unexplained. Within this sample are some 130,000 clones, with about 85% of them counted one time only. 2.4% of the sample lies in the top ten. In light of the paper, this sample's time point label describes: baseline before first vaccination. The material was peripheral blood, obtained on day 0 of AZD1222 vaccination. The source is an adult in good health.

The chain recombines TRBV3-1 (or the pseudogene TRBV3-2) with TRBJ1-2; the match to TRBD1 covers 9 bases. CDR1 is LGHDT and CDR2 is YNNKEL in the germline V gene (reference sequence). The CDR3 runs 13 residues. Trimming at V came to 7 bases and at J to 4 bases, leaving 4 bases not matched to a gene. DNA of the CDR3: TGTGCCAGCACACTGACAGGGGGCTATGGCTACACCTTC. Translated: CASTLTGGYGYTF.

V is TRBV19 and J is TRBJ1-5, with TRBD1 as a possible D gene (5 bases). The CDR3 runs to 15 residues. V lost 5 bases and J 2 bases, leaving 13 bases between the germline ends. Germline CDR1 reads LNHDA; CDR2 reads SQIVND (reference sequence). CDR3 DNA: TGTGCCAGTAGTCGGGACCCAGGTGGCAATCAGCCCCAGCATTTT. This translates into CASSRDPGGNQPQHF.

The gene calls are TRBV19 and TRBJ1-2; 8 bases agree with TRBD1. This CDR3 has 13 amino acids. CDR1 and CDR2 from the germline V gene are LNHDA and SQIVND (reference sequence). The ends lost 7 bases at V and 3 bases at J; junction bases unmatched: 4. The CDR3 loop is CASTSGQDYGYTF. As DNA, the CDR3 is TGTGCCAGTACCTCGGGACAGGACTATGGCTACACCTTC.

The chain joins TRBV2 to TRBJ1-1; 11 nucleotides agree with TRBD1. Trimming took 6 bases from V and 10 from J; bases not matched to a gene: 7. Germline V gene data show CDR1 as SNHLY and CDR2 as FYNNEI. CDR3 length: 13 amino acids. CDR3 loop: CASSVGQGAIAFF. DNA for the CDR3: TGTGCCAGCAGCGTTGGACAGGGGGCAATAGCTTTCTTT.

The V and J genes are TRBV27 and TRBJ1-2; perhaps TRBD1 as D (6 bases). CDR3 length: 14 residues. The V end lost 2 bases, the J end lost 0 bases, and 7 bases lay between the germline ends. The germline V gene has CDR1 MNHEY and CDR2 SMNVEV (reference sequence). The CDR3 region is CASSLNRANYGYTF. The CDR3 nucleotides are TGTGCCAGCAGTTTAAACAGGGCTAACTATGGCTACACCTTC.

This rearrangement joins TRBV6-1 to TRBJ1-6; 7 bases line up with TRBD1. J gave up 11 bases and V 0 bases, and 7 bases lay outside the gene matches. The CDR3 covers 15 residues. The germline V gene encodes CDR1 MNHNS and CDR2 SASEGT. CDR3 DNA sequence: TGTGCCAGCAGTGAAGCAAAGGCAGGGGGAACACCCCTCCACTTT. This encodes CASSEAKAGGTPLHF.